The TCR beta chain described here comes from a study of breast tumors, draining lymph nodes, adjacent tissues. Regarding the study as a whole: Findings are consistent with lymph node origin and intratumoral expansion of most tumor T cells. Compared with lymph nodes, tumors were less diverse; compared with nontumor tissue, more. Luminal-like breast cancer showed significantly higher tumor–nontumor repertoire similarity than basal-like. The lymph node origin of tumor T cells was framed as consistent with a hypothesis, not demonstrated.

Trimming took 3 bases from V and 5 from J, leaving 8 bases between them. The CDR3 runs 12 residues. The germline V gene encodes CDR1 ENHRY and CDR2 SYGVKD. TCRdb fed the multiplex PCR reads into MiXCR, producing one record per CDR3 protein. The sample includes about 140,000 distinct CDR3 sequences, 30% to 35% of them seen just once. The sample holds many counts of this clonotype. Antigen: not known. The lymph nodes were axillary draining lymph nodes from breast cancer patients. Sequencing was carried out using axillary lymph node tissue. The rearrangement links TRBV10-3 to TRBJ2-7; possibly TRBD1 for D (5 bases). The sequence came from a female donor with breast cancer. Some clones in this sample may be carry-over from other donors' samples. CDR3 nucleotide sequence: TGTGCCATCAGTGACAAGGGGAACGAGCAGTACGTC. It encodes CAISDKGNEQYV.